Listed here are 25 T cell receptor beta chains from one sample, sequenced in a study of T-cell reconstitution after alpha-beta-depleted transplantation in children (TCRdb year 2016). Library preparation was by PCR. For sequencing, an Illumina HiSeq 2500 was employed. To normalize quantification of the TCRbeta repertoire, the TCR libraries were built with molecular barcoding that relied on unique molecular identifiers. The public reads were quality trimmed at Q25 with fastp and then assembled into clones with MiXCR by TCRdb, keeping productive beta chains. Rows are unified per CDR3 protein, each entry keeping the most common DNA and genes. The sample includes 490,000 or so distinct CDR3 sequences, with roughly an eighth observed a single time. The top ten hold 5% to 6% of the sample. The material was PBMCs from the stem cell graft donor, obtained from the stem cell graft. These receptors all come from a human donor who donated a stem cell graft to a child with combined immunodeficiency.

This clonotype was found many times. For the CDR3, the DNA is TGCAGTGCCTTGGAGGGGGCCGGAGACTACGAGCAGTACTTC. This codes for CSALEGAGDYEQYF. This chain uses TRBV20-1 with TRBJ2-7; possible D gene TRBD1, 7 bases. The V and J ends lost 6 bases and 3 bases respectively, with 18 bases between them. Germline CDR1 reads DFQATT; CDR2 reads SNEGSKA (reference sequence). The CDR3 runs 14 residues.

This clonotype turned up a few times. J is TRBJ2-1 and V is TRBV11-1, with D perhaps matching TRBD1 or TRBD2 (5 bases each). CDR1 is SGHAT and CDR2 is FQDESV in the germline V gene (reference sequence). V was cut by 5 bases and J by 5 bases, with 13 bases left in between. The CDR3 has 14 residues. In DNA, the CDR3 is TGTGCCAGCAGCACCCCGGGGCTAAACAATGAGCAGTTCTTC. Protein product: CASSTPGLNNEQFF.

This clonotype has at least ten counts. The chain links TRBV20-1 to TRBJ2-3; a possible D gene is TRBD2 (6 bases). Germline V gene data show CDR1 as DFQATT and CDR2 as SNEGSKA (reference sequence). Trimming shortened V by 1 base and J by 4 bases, and 15 bases separated the two germline ends. This CDR3 comprises 15 residues. As DNA, the CDR3 is TGCAGTGCTAGAGGCCTATGGGGGGATGCAGATACGCAGTATTTT. It is translated as CSARGLWGDADTQYF.

This sequence joins TRBV3-1 and TRBJ2-3, with D perhaps assigned TRBD1 or TRBD2 (5 bases each). The CDR3 has 16 amino acids. The germline V and J ends were trimmed by 1 base and 6 bases, with 17 bases remaining between them. The V gene's germline CDR1 is LGHDT and CDR2 YNNKEL (reference sequence). CDR3 DNA: TGTGCCAGCAGCCAAGGATACGAGGGGATTGGGGATACGCAGTATTTT. It encodes CASSQGYEGIGDTQYF.

This clonotype was picked up many times. The rearrangement uses TRBV6-1 and TRBJ2-7, with a weak D call TRBD1 (6 bases). Germline V gene sequence: CDR1 MNHNS, CDR2 SASEGT. V was pared by 1 base and J by 0 bases, with 7 bases between. The CDR3 is 14 residues long. The DNA for the CDR3 is TGTGCCAGCAGTGAAGGACAGGTCTCCTACGAGCAGTACTTC. It yields the protein CASSEGQVSYEQYF.

A few counts support this clonotype. The gene calls are TRBV28 and TRBJ1-1, with D possibly TRBD1 on 6 matching bases. Per the germline V gene, CDR1 is MDHEN and CDR2 is SYDVKM. The length of the CDR3 is 14 residues. V gave up 5 bases and J gave up 5 bases, with 15 bases separating them. The DNA of the CDR3 is TGTGCCAGCAGTCTCGGACAGCCGGGGACTGAAGCTTTCTTT. Its protein product is CASSLGQPGTEAFF.

The chain recombines TRBV6-5 with TRBJ2-1; D may be TRBD2 (6 bases). Germline CDR1 MNHEY, CDR2 SVGAGI. Trimming removed 4 bases at V and 4 bases at J, with 14 bases between. There are 15 residues in the CDR3. The CDR3 region has the DNA TGTGCCAGCAGTTGGAGGGAGTTGAATTACAATGAGCAGTTCTTC. Protein: CASSWRELNYNEQFF.

The chain is built from TRBV23-1 and TRBJ2-3, with 10 positions matching TRBD1. TRBV23-1 is classed as an ORF, of uncertain function. This CDR3 comprises 16 residues. The V segment lost 0 bases and the J segment 6 bases; nucleotides outside the gene matches: 6. The CDR3 spells CASSQSRTGGIDTQYF. CDR3 bases: TGCGCCAGCAGTCAATCGAGGACAGGGGGAATCGATACGCAGTATTTT.

This clonotype appeared many times. The V call is TRBV12-3 or TRBV12-4, the J call TRBJ2-1; a weak D match, TRBD2 (6 bases). The length of the CDR3 is 13 residues. Trimming stripped 5 bases from V and 6 bases from J, with 11 bases between. DNA of the CDR3: TGTGCCAGCAGTCGGGGACTCGCCAATGAGCAGTTCTTC. This translates into CASSRGLANEQFF.

The chain combines TRBV9 with TRBJ2-7; TRBD1 matches 9 bases. The trim removed 2 bases at V and 1 base at J, leaving 4 bases unmatched. The CDR3 is 15 residues long. Germline V gene lookup returns CDR1 SGDLS and CDR2 YYNGEE. The CDR3 spells CASSVGTGYSYEQYF. DNA of the CDR3: TGTGCCAGCAGCGTCGGGACAGGGTATTCCTACGAGCAGTACTTC.

This clonotype was counted only a few times. The chain couples TRBV12-5 to TRBJ2-7, with TRBD1 matching 7 bases. Germline CDR1 LGHNT, CDR2 FRNRAP. The CDR3 consists of 16 residues. J lost 1 base, V lost 1 base, and 7 bases had no gene match. CDR3 region: CASGLAQGQPSYEQYF. The CDR3 coding sequence is TGTGCTAGTGGTTTGGCCCAGGGACAGCCTTCCTACGAGCAGTACTTC.

This clonotype was seen ten or more times. The V gene is TRBV7-9, the J gene TRBJ2-6, with 9 bases aligning to TRBD1. Germline assignment: CDR1 SEHNR and CDR2 FQNEAQ (reference sequence). The CDR3 is 16 residues long. Trimming took 5 bases from V and 3 from J; bases not matched to a gene: 5. The CDR3 DNA reads TGTGCCAGCAGCACCTACAGGGGGCGTGGGGCCAACGTCCTGACTTTC. Translation: CASSTYRGRGANVLTF.

The CDR3 nucleotides read TGTGCCAGCAGCTTAGTAGCCGGGGTGCCAGATACGCAGTATTTT. It yields the protein CASSLVAGVPDTQYF. This rearrangement joins TRBV11-3 to TRBJ2-3, with D perhaps TRBD2 (5 bases). CDR1 is SGHNT and CDR2 is YENEEA in the germline V gene. Trimming removed 1 base from V and 4 bases from J, with 12 bases in between. CDR3 size: 15 residues.

This clonotype was seen a handful of times. V and J are TRBV4-3 and TRBJ1-5; D is uncertain. This CDR3 comprises 14 residues. The V end lost 0 bases, the J end lost 6 bases, and 9 bases lay between the germline ends. Germline values: CDR1 LGHNA, CDR2 YSLEER. DNA of the CDR3: TGCGCCAGCAGCCAAGAGCGGGGTAGTCAGCCCCAGCATTTT. This sequence encodes CASSQERGSQPQHF.

This clonotype has a handful of counts. CDR3 region: CASSQDRDSSGNTIYF. For the CDR3, the DNA is TGCGCCAGCAGCCAAGATCGGGACAGCTCTGGAAACACCATATATTTT. The V gene is TRBV4-3, the J gene TRBJ1-3; 7 bases are shared with TRBD1. Germline CDR1 LGHNA, CDR2 YSLEER. Germline trimming cut 0 bases from V and 0 bases from J; bases unmatched to any gene: 2. CDR3 length: 16 amino acids.

This clonotype has at least ten counts. The V and J genes are TRBV27 and TRBJ2-7; a weak D match, TRBD1 (6 bases). CDR1 and CDR2 from the germline V gene are MNHEY and SMNVEV (reference sequence). V lost 2 bases and J 3 bases, leaving 17 bases between the germline ends. The length of the CDR3 is 16 residues. The chain's CDR3 is CASSLQGLEPYYEQYF. Here the CDR3 DNA reads TGTGCCAGCAGTTTACAGGGGCTAGAACCTTACTACGAGCAGTACTTC.

The chain combines TRBV2 with TRBJ2-3; D gene uncertain. Germline values: CDR1 SNHLY, CDR2 FYNNEI. This CDR3 is built from 13 residues. Trimming took 3 bases from V and 2 from J, leaving 6 bases between them. CDR3 protein: CASSDSFTDTQYF. CDR3 in DNA: TGTGCCAGCAGTGACAGTTTCACAGATACGCAGTATTTT.

The CDR3 reads CASSWAGTKNEQYF. For the CDR3, the DNA is TGTGCCAGCAGTTGGGCGGGGACGAAGAACGAGCAGTACTTC. The chain has TRBV12-3 or TRBV12-4 and TRBJ2-7; D perhaps matches TRBD2 (6 bases). This CDR3 spans 14 amino acids. Deletions cut 4 bases from V and 5 bases from J, with 15 bases between.

The genes are TRBV12-3 or TRBV12-4 and TRBJ1-2; TRBD1 matches 10 bases. V trimming: 3 bases; J trimming: 8 bases; junction bases outside the gene matches: 9. The CDR3 is 15 residues long. Here the CDR3 DNA reads TGTGCCAGCAGTTTCGGACAGGGGGGCGCAGGAGGCTACACCTTC. Its protein is CASSFGQGGAGGYTF.

At least ten counts were recorded for this clonotype. The chain combines TRBV5-1 with TRBJ1-1; D is undetermined. Germline values: CDR1 SGHRS, CDR2 YFSETQ. This CDR3 spans 13 amino acids. Trimming stripped 3 bases from V and 2 bases from J, with 8 bases between. The CDR3 nucleotides read TGCGCCAGCAGCTCCCGAGACAACACTGAAGCTTTCTTT. It encodes CASSSRDNTEAFF.

This clonotype has only a few counts. The chain joins TRBV20-1 to TRBJ2-6, with D possibly matching TRBD1 (6 bases). Germline V gene lookup returns CDR1 DFQATT and CDR2 SNEGSKA (reference sequence). V lost 4 bases to trimming and J lost 2 bases, with 9 bases between them. This CDR3 spans 14 amino acids. The CDR3 region is CSAIPGAGANVLTF. The DNA of the CDR3 is TGCAGTGCTATCCCAGGGGCTGGGGCCAACGTCCTGACTTTC.

This clonotype turned up a few times. The J gene is TRBJ2-3, the V gene TRBV9; D remains unclear. Trimming took off 0 bases at V and 0 bases at J, with 11 bases between the two ends. Per the germline V gene, CDR1 is SGDLS and CDR2 is YYNGEE. CDR3 length equals 16 residues. The CDR3 bases are TGTGCCAGCAGCGTAGCGGAGACAACTAGCACAGATACGCAGTATTTT. The encoded protein is CASSVAETTSTDTQYF.

Of note for this clonotype: Just one base apart from a much larger clone, this may be a read error. V usage is TRBV27 and J usage is TRBJ2-3; the match to TRBD2 covers 10 bases. With V trimmed by 6 bases and J by 4 bases, 7 bases remained unmatched. The germline gives CDR1 MNHEY, CDR2 SMNVEV (reference sequence). The CDR3 is 15 residues long. This chain's CDR3 is CASRVGTSESDTQYF. The CDR3 region has the DNA TGTGCCAGCAGAGTCGGGACTAGCGAGTCAGATACGCAGTATTTT.

The chain carries TRBV12-3 or TRBV12-4 and TRBJ2-5; TRBD2 is a possible D gene (5 bases). Trimming took 4 bases from V and 4 from J, leaving 19 bases between them. The CDR3 is 16 amino acids. The CDR3 sequence: CASSWGSGRGGETQYF. CDR3 DNA: TGTGCCAGCAGTTGGGGATCGGGGAGAGGAGGAGAGACCCAGTACTTC.

The gene calls are TRBV4-1 and TRBJ2-5; D perhaps matches TRBD2 (5 bases). Germline CDR1 MGHRA, CDR2 YSYEKL. The CDR3 has 15 amino acids. V was shortened by 4 bases and J by 6 bases, with 18 bases between the two germline ends. The CDR3 nucleotides are TGCGCCAGCAGCCCATTTAACGGGAATGTGAAGACCCAGTACTTC. As protein: CASSPFNGNVKTQYF.